The present TCR beta chain was sequenced within a study of shared clonotypes between healthy human individuals. Germline V gene sequence: CDR1 SQVTM, CDR2 ANQGSEA. The CDR3 is 16 amino acids. Trimming shortened V by 2 bases and J by 8 bases, and 24 bases separated the two germline ends. Worth noting for this clone: What it binds is not known.

Study-level points and caveats: Clonotypes shared by all four sorted-subset donors had higher generation probabilities than non-shared clonotypes.

Generated by immunoSEQ multiplex PCR, the TCRdb table keeps only in-frame clones and is missing some. The sample comprises about 2.1 million clones, around 93% of which are singletons, and approximately 1.6% rests with the top ten. Naive CD8 cells comprised CD45RO-negative, CCR7-positively selected cells, excluding terminally differentiated effector memory CD45RA+ cells. This TCR derives from a young man in good health. Some clones in this sample may be carry-over from other donors' samples. V usage is TRBV29-1 and J usage is TRBJ1-2; TRBD1 is a possible D gene (5 bases). Sequenced input: naive CD8+ T cells from PBMCs. The DNA for the CDR3 is TGCAGCGTTGAATCTAAGGGGCCAGGGCTTTTCGGAGGCTACACCTTC. It codes for CSVESKGPGLFGGYTF.